One sample yielded the 20 T cell receptor beta chains listed below, sequenced in a study of blood T cells in healthy people across ages. Through a sample-barcoded 5' primer and a J-beta primer mix, a second PCR was run for roughly 7 to 12 cycles. TCRdb independently ran MiXCR on the 5' RACE reads; one entry per CDR3 protein. The sample consists of around 1.5 million distinct CDR3 sequences, approximately 59% of them appearing once. Sequencing input: blood. The receptors come from a man aged 18 to 35 in good health.

The CDR3 region has the DNA TGCAGCGCCAGACTAGCGGGAGAAGAGACCCAGTACTTC. Translation: CSARLAGEETQYF. This chain connects TRBV20-1 to TRBJ2-5; 12 nucleotides align to TRBD2. There are 13 residues in the CDR3. The germline gives CDR1 DFQATT, CDR2 SNEGSKA (reference sequence).

J is TRBJ1-1 and V is TRBV29-1; no reliable D call. The CDR3 length is 14 residues. Germline values: CDR1 SQVTM, CDR2 ANQGSEA. V lost 5 bases, J lost 1 base, and 14 bases lay in between. In DNA, the CDR3 is TGCAGCGTTTTTGTCCCGCGAAAGAACACTGAAGCTTTCTTT. It encodes CSVFVPRKNTEAFF. The full variable domain, rest sourced from reference TRBV29-1 and TRBJ1-1, is SAVISQKPSRDICQRGTSLTIQCQVDSQVTMMFWYRQQPGQSLTLIATANQGSEATYESGFVIDKFPISRPNLTFSTLTVSNMSPEDSSIYLCSVFVPRKNTEAFFGQGTRLTVV.

The chain employs TRBV3-1 and TRBJ1-2, with D possibly matching TRBD1 (5 bases). This CDR3 has 14 residues. V lost 3 bases, J lost 1 base, and 9 bases lay in between. Germline CDR1 LGHDT, CDR2 YNNKEL (reference sequence). In DNA form, the CDR3 reads TGTGCCAGCAGCCAGCCCGGGGGTAACTATGGCTACACCTTC. Translating it yields CASSQPGGNYGYTF.

The genes are TRBV2 and TRBJ2-1; D is perhaps TRBD1 or TRBD2 (6 bases each). The germline V and J ends were trimmed by 4 bases and 2 bases, with 12 bases remaining between them. The CDR3 is 15 amino acids. The germline gives CDR1 SNHLY, CDR2 FYNNEI. CDR3 nucleotides: TGTGCCAGCAGTGTGCGGGACACCCCCTACAATGAGCAGTTCTTC. Translation: CASSVRDTPYNEQFF.

This chain links TRBV20-1 with TRBJ1-6, with D possibly being TRBD1 (6 bases). Trimming took off 1 base at V and 9 bases at J, with 10 bases between the two ends. CDR1 is DFQATT, CDR2 SNEGSKA, per germline (reference sequence). This CDR3 region has 13 residues. The CDR3 spells CSARGTVGSPLHF. For the CDR3, the DNA is TGCAGTGCTAGAGGGACAGTGGGTTCACCCCTCCACTTT.

The chain links TRBV2 to TRBJ2-1; no firm D call. Germline V lookup: CDR1 SNHLY, CDR2 FYNNEI. CDR3 length: 14 residues. V was trimmed by 7 bases and J by 0 bases, leaving 10 bases between them. The CDR3 protein is CASKDRNSYNEQFF. CDR3 DNA sequence: TGTGCCAGCAAAGACCGTAACTCCTACAATGAGCAGTTCTTC.

The rearrangement uses TRBV7-2 and TRBJ1-6; D is perhaps TRBD1 (5 bases). V was trimmed by 5 bases and J by 6 bases, leaving 14 bases between them. The CDR3 sequence is 15 residues long. Germline-derived CDR1 and CDR2 are SGHTA and FQGNSA. CDR3 nucleotides: TGTGCCAGCAGCCTCACCGAGACAGCTAATTCACCCCTCCACTTT. Translated, it gives CASSLTETANSPLHF. Complete variable domain (other parts from reference TRBV7-2 and TRBJ1-6): GAGVSQSPSNKVTEKGKDVELRCDPISGHTALYWYRQSLGQGLEFLIYFQGNSAPDKSGLPSDRFSAERTGGSVSTLTIQRTQQEDSAVYLCASSLTETANSPLHFGNGTRLTVT.

This clonotype was detected only a few times. The chain is built from TRBV20-1 and TRBJ2-1, with 9 bases fitting TRBD2. The DNA matches TRBJ2-7 better at its end, which makes the J call doubtful. CDR1 is DFQATT, CDR2 SNEGSKA, per germline (reference sequence). CDR3 length: 14 amino acids. CDR3 bases: TGCAGTGCCCCCTTAGCGGGGGACTACAATGAGCAGTACTTC. Encoded protein: CSAPLAGDYNEQYF.

This clonotype was observed a handful of times. CDR3 sequence: CSVATGGDSPLHF. CDR3 sequence (DNA): TGCAGCGTGGCCACAGGGGGCGATTCACCCCTCCACTTT. V is TRBV29-1 and J is TRBJ1-6; 9 bases are a match to TRBD1. The V and J ends lost 6 bases and 8 bases, in that order; junction bases with no gene match: 5. The CDR3 sequence is 13 residues long. CDR1 is SQVTM and CDR2 is ANQGSEA in the germline V gene.

This clonotype was seen only a few times. This chain connects TRBV27 to TRBJ2-7; D is perhaps TRBD1 (6 bases). V was pared by 3 bases and J by 4 bases, with 10 bases between. The CDR3 has 13 amino acids. Germline V lookup: CDR1 MNHEY, CDR2 SMNVEV (reference sequence). In DNA, the CDR3 is TGTGCCAGCAGTTTCGGTGGACAGTACGAGCAGTACTTC. Its protein product is CASSFGGQYEQYF.

The V gene is TRBV2, the J gene TRBJ2-3, with TRBD1 matching over 8 bases. V shed 7 bases, J shed 7 bases, and the junction held 13 bases outside the gene matches. Germline V gene sequence: CDR1 SNHLY, CDR2 FYNNEI. This CDR3 comprises 15 residues. CDR3 nucleotide sequence: TGTGCCAGCACCCGGGACAGGTATGCCCCAAATACGCAGTATTTT. It codes for CASTRDRYAPNTQYF.

Of note for this clonotype: At one boundary the junction diverges from the germline segment, which might be a read error. The rearrangement uses TRBV7-2 and TRBJ2-3; possibly TRBD2 for D (6 bases). Germline lookup yields CDR1 SGHTA and CDR2 FQGNSA. The CDR3 has 15 residues. CDR3 in amino acids: CVSSLDGRNVDTQYF. Here the CDR3 DNA reads TGTGTCAGCAGCTTAGACGGGAGAAATGTAGATACGCAGTATTTT.

Only a few counts were recorded for this clonotype. V usage is TRBV29-1 and J usage is TRBJ2-3; D is ambiguous. The CDR3 spans 14 residues. Germline CDR1 and CDR2: SQVTM and ANQGSEA. V lost 4 bases and J lost 2, with 13 bases in between. This chain's CDR3 is CSVVAFASTDTQYF. The CDR3 bases are TGCAGCGTTGTGGCATTTGCGTCCACAGATACGCAGTATTTT.

The rearrangement links TRBV12-3 or TRBV12-4 to TRBJ1-3; 8 bases align to TRBD1. J lost 0 bases, V lost 6 bases, and 16 bases had no gene match. The CDR3 consists of 19 residues. Here the CDR3 reads CASRDRVESDGASGNTIYF. The CDR3 nucleotides are TGTGCCAGCAGGGACAGGGTAGAAAGCGACGGGGCCTCTGGAAACACCATATATTTT.

This clonotype appeared once. The rearrangement uses TRBV11-3 and TRBJ2-1, with 8 bases aligning to TRBD1. The junction had 9 bases not matched to a gene; V was cut back by 1 base and J by 4 bases. The CDR3 is 17 residues long. Germline CDR1 is SGHNT and CDR2 is YENEEA. CDR3 protein: CASSLGQGQANYNEQFF. CDR3 coding DNA: TGTGCCAGCAGCTTAGGGCAGGGACAGGCAAATTACAATGAGCAGTTCTTC.

On this clonotype itself: Germline is not matched at one junction end, which may reflect a read error. This sequence joins TRBV7-9 and TRBJ1-5; D gene unclear. From germline, CDR1 is SEHNR and CDR2 FQNEAQ (reference sequence). The CDR3 has 14 residues. CDR3 in amino acids: CASSLGGLDQPRHF. The CDR3 DNA sequence: TGTGCCAGCAGCTTAGGAGGGTTAGATCAGCCCCGGCATTTT.

The chain employs TRBV3-1 and TRBJ2-7; possible D gene TRBD1, 6 bases. From germline, CDR1 is LGHDT and CDR2 YNNKEL (reference sequence). The CDR3 covers 14 residues. V gave up 3 bases and J gave up 3 bases, with 12 bases separating them. The CDR3: CASSQDSEFYEQYF. The DNA for the CDR3 is TGTGCCAGCAGCCAGGACAGTGAATTCTACGAGCAGTACTTC.

CDR3 DNA sequence: TGCAGTGCTAGAGATCGACTAGGGCCAAATGAGCAGTTCTTC. Translating gives CSARDRLGPNEQFF. The V gene is TRBV20-1, the J gene TRBJ2-1, with TRBD2 as a possible D gene (6 bases). V was shortened by 0 bases and J by 7 bases, with 13 bases between the two germline ends. The germline V gene encodes CDR1 DFQATT and CDR2 SNEGSKA (reference sequence). This CDR3 is 14 amino acids long.

This chain joins TRBV12-3 or TRBV12-4 and TRBJ2-1, with 11 bases aligning to TRBD2. This CDR3 has 15 amino acids. J gave up 10 bases and V 6 bases, and 11 bases lay outside the gene matches. The CDR3 sequence: CASSVAGGPSYEQFF. CDR3 in DNA: TGTGCCAGCAGCGTAGCGGGGGGGCCCTCCTACGAGCAGTTCTTC.

This chain connects TRBV12-3 or TRBV12-4 to TRBJ1-4; 9 nucleotides line up with TRBD1. This CDR3 region has 16 residues. V dropped 0 bases and J dropped 8; count of bases not matched to a gene: 7. CDR3 protein: CASSLARTGVGEKLFF. CDR3 bases: TGTGCCAGCAGTTTAGCCAGGACAGGGGTGGGCGAAAAACTGTTTTTT.